The entry that follows covers one TCR beta chain sequence. Antigen unknown. These data are taken from a study of graft-versus-host responses after intestinal transplantation. Turning to the study itself: Isolated intestinal, liver-intestinal, or multivisceral transplants had been given to the recipients. Anti-thymocyte globulin induction preceded roughly 3 years of tacrolimus and steroid maintenance in all recipients.

Study observations and caveats: Recipient bone marrow held GvH clones, some seen earlier in ileum or blood. Patients with graft-donor T cell macrochimerism had high graft-versus-host to host-versus-graft clonal ratios in allografts.

Here immunoSEQ multiplex PCR was the method, and the copy in TCRdb shows in-frame clones only, minus some. The sample lists around 71,000 clones; roughly 90% were seen once. J gave up 0 bases and V 1 base, and 6 bases lay outside the gene matches. Per the germline V gene, CDR1 is SGHTA and CDR2 is FQGTGA. CDR3 length equals 18 residues. The TCR sequence derives from a human patient who received an intestinal transplant, so some T cells may come from the graft donor. The chain recombines TRBV7-3 with TRBJ2-6, with 7 bases aligning to TRBD2. Source: bone marrow, taken 700 to 850 days after intestinal transplantation. This chain's CDR3 is CASSLKGRGISGANVLTF. In DNA form, the CDR3 reads TGTGCCAGCAGCTTAAAGGGGCGGGGGATCTCTGGGGCCAACGTCCTGACTTTC.